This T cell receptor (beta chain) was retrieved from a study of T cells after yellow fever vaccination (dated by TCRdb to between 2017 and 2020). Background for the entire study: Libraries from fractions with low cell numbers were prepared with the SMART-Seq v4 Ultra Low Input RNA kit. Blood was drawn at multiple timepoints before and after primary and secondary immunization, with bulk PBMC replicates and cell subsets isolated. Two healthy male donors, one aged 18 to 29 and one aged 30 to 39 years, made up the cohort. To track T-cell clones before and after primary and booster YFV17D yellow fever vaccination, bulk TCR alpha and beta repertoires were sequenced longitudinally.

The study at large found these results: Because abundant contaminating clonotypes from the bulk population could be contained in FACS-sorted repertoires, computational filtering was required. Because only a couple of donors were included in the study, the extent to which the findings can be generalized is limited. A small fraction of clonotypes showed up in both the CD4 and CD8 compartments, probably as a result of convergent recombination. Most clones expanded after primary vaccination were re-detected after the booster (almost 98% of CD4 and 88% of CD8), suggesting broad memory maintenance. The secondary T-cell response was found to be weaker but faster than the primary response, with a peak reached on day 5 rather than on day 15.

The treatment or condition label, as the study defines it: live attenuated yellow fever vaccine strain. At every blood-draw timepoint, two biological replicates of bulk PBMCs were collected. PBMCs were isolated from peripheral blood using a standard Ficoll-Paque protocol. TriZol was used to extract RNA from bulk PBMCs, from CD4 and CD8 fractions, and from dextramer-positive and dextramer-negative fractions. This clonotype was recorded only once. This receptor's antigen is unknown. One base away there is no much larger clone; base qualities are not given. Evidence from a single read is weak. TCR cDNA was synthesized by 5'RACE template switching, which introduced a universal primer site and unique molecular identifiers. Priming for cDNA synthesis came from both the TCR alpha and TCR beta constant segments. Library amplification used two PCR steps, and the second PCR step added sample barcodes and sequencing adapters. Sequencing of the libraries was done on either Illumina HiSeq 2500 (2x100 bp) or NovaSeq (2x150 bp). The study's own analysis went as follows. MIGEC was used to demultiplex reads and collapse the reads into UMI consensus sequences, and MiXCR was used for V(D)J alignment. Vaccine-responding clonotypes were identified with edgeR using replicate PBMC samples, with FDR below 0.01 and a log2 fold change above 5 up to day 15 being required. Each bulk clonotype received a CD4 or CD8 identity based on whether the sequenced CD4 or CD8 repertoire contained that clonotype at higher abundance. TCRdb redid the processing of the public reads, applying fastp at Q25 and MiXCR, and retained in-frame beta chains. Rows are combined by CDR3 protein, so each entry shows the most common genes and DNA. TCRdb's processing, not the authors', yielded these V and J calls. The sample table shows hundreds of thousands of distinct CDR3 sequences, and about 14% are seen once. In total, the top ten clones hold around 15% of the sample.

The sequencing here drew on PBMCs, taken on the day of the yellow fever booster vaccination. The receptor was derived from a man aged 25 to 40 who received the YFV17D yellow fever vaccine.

The CDR3 sequence is CASSLVGTRNFYF. The sequenced DNA: TGTGCCAGCAGCTTAGTAGGGACACGTAATTTCTATTTT. The sequence joins TRBV7-8 to TRBJ2-3; TRBD1 could be the D gene, as 6 bases match. V is shortened by 1 base, J by 15 bases, and the region joining them spans 17 bases. CDR1 and CDR2 are read off the germline V gene as SGHVS and FQNEAQ. Spanning cysteine to phenylalanine, the CDR3 consists of 13 amino acids. The sequence is cut down to CDR3 DNA, 39 bases in frame from base 1.